This T cell receptor beta chain is drawn from a study of STAT5B mutations in CD4+ large granular lymphocyte leukemia. V lost 3 bases to trimming and J lost 6 bases; unmatched junction nucleotides: 9. From germline, CDR1 is ENHRY and CDR2 SYGVKD. The CDR3 consists of 16 residues. The assay was immunoSEQ multiplex PCR, and TCRdb's table has in-frame clones only and misses some. This table holds 30,000 to 40,000 clones, approximately 88% found once. The chain carries TRBV10-3 and TRBJ1-5; 9 bases fit TRBD1. This TCR derives from a human donor in good health. Sequencing input: CD4+ T cells from blood buffy coats. The CDR3 sequence: CAISDYRDRESQPQHF. The CDR3 coding sequence is TGTGCCATCAGTGACTACCGGGACAGGGAGAGTCAGCCCCAGCATTTT.